The clone carrying this T cell receptor (beta chain) was recorded many times. The germline gene is not matched at one end of the junction; a read error may be the cause. Using RNA transcripts, the TCR beta CDR3 regions were amplified. Following a first-round RT-PCR that used HTBI primers, a second-round multiplex PCR was carried out. TCRdb re-called the multiplex PCR reads with MiXCR, one entry per CDR3 protein. This sample has 620,000 or so distinct CDR3 sequences, with about 24% found just once. About 10 ml of fresh blood yielded the PBMCs by density gradient. This record comes from a study of Graves' ophthalmopathy and Graves' hyperthyroidism. CDR3 length: 14 residues. In germline, CDR1 is SGHRS, CDR2 YFSETQ.

The specimen sequenced was peripheral blood. The V call is TRBV5-1, the J call TRBJ1-2, with a weak D call TRBD1 (6 bases). The TCR comes from a woman aged 18 to 35 with stable Graves' hyperthyroidism. Some clones in this sample may be carry-over from other donors' samples. The CDR3, as DNA: TGTGCCAGCAGCTTAGGTCAGGGGCGCTATGGCTACACCTTC. Amino acid sequence: CASSLGQGRYGYTF.